This TCR beta chain stems from a study of Ad26.COV2.S vaccination and SARS-CoV-2 variants. Described treatment: roughly 18 received Ad26.COV2.S at low or high dose, single or two shots; about 5 received placebo; per-sample allocation not given. Sample collection was performed on day 63 after the first vaccine or placebo injection. Only in-frame clones appear in the TCRdb table, and some are missing; sequencing was by immunoSEQ multiplex PCR. Altogether roughly 700,000 clones are present, roughly 90% being singletons, with the ten largest covering about 1.5%. Germline lookup yields CDR1 MGHDK and CDR2 SYGVNS. The V and J ends lost 1 base and 3 bases respectively, with 12 bases between them. The CDR3 spans 15 residues.

This sample comprised peripheral blood, obtained in a trial of Ad26.COV2.S vaccine versus placebo. The sequence came from a person aged 18-60 years who received the Ad26.COV2.S COVID-19 vaccine or a placebo. The V and J genes are TRBV25-1 and TRBJ2-5, with D tentatively TRBD1 (6 bases). The CDR3, as DNA: TGTGCCAGCAGTGAATCGAGGGGGTTAGAAGAGACCCAGTACTTC. It encodes CASSESRGLEETQYF.